A single sample gave rise to the 28 T cell receptor beta chains below, sequenced in a study of cytomegalovirus exposure and HLA in healthy donors. The PCR had 60 Vbeta and 13 Jbeta primers. The assay was immunoSEQ multiplex PCR, and TCRdb's table has in-frame clones only and misses some. This table holds roughly 50,000 clones, roughly 75% found once. The source material was PBMCs. The origin of the receptors is a man in his thirties or forties in good health and CMV-seropositive.

This clone has more than one count but fewer than ten. This chain links TRBV6-5 with TRBJ1-5; 9 bases match TRBD1. The J segment lost 0 bases and the V segment lost 5 bases, leaving 2 bases of the junction unmatched. The V gene's germline CDR1 is MNHEY and CDR2 SVGAGI. This CDR3 comprises 15 residues. As DNA, the CDR3 is TGTGCCAGCAGTAGGGACAGGGATAGCAATCAGCCCCAGCATTTT. It yields the protein CASSRDRDSNQPQHF.

In DNA, the CDR3 is TGTGCCAGCAGCCCCCCACAGGGGACGGGAGAGACCCAGTACTTC. Translated, it gives CASSPPQGTGETQYF. This chain uses TRBV7-6 with TRBJ2-5; 7 bases agree with TRBD1. Germline-derived CDR1 and CDR2 are SGHVS and FNYEAQ. This CDR3 has 15 residues. V lost 5 bases, J lost 4 bases, and 10 bases stayed unmatched.

This chain uses TRBV7-9 with TRBJ2-7, with D perhaps matching TRBD1 (6 bases). The CDR3 covers 13 residues. Per germline, CDR1 SEHNR and CDR2 FQNEAQ (reference sequence). Deletions cut 7 bases from V and 3 bases from J, with 13 bases between. The CDR3 loop is CASTPEDSYEQYF. CDR3 coding DNA: TGTGCCAGCACCCCGGAGGACAGCTACGAGCAGTACTTC.

The V call is TRBV29-1, the J call TRBJ2-7; 7 bases align to TRBD1. Germline V lookup: CDR1 SQVTM, CDR2 ANQGSEA. The CDR3 consists of 13 residues. V lost 7 bases and J lost 11; bases outside the gene matches: 17. The CDR3 nucleotides read TGCAGCGCCACACGGACAGGAGGCAGCGTTGAGTACTTC. This codes for CSATRTGGSVEYF.

This sequence joins TRBV5-1 and TRBJ2-5; D is possibly TRBD1 (6 bases). There are 13 residues in the CDR3. Trimming left V 4 bases short and J 7 bases short, with 14 bases between. Germline V gene data show CDR1 as SGHRS and CDR2 as YFSETQ. CDR3 coding DNA: TGCGCCAGCAGCACAGCCCCCAGGGGGACCCAGTACTTC. Its translation is CASSTAPRGTQYF.

This chain joins TRBV4-2 and TRBJ1-4, with D uncertain. The CDR3 is 16 amino acids. Germline CDR1 LGHNA, CDR2 YNFKEQ. Between the trimmed V and J ends, which lost 1 base and 7 bases, there was a span of 16 bases. CDR3 in amino acids: CASSQVGGQTLEKLFF. CDR3 DNA sequence: TGTGCCAGCAGCCAAGTTGGAGGTCAGACTCTTGAAAAACTGTTTTTT.

V usage is TRBV5-1 and J usage is TRBJ2-5, with TRBD1 identical over 10 bases. The CDR3 is 16 residues long. The trim removed 2 bases at V and 11 bases at J, leaving 15 bases unmatched. The V gene's germline CDR1 is SGHRS and CDR2 YFSETQ. The CDR3 is CASSFPRTGGLREQYF. In nucleotides, the CDR3 is TGCGCCAGCAGCTTTCCACGGACAGGGGGACTACGAGAGCAGTACTTC.

The chain is built from TRBV5-8 and TRBJ2-3; 9 bases agree with TRBD1. This CDR3 is 15 amino acids long. Germline V lookup: CDR1 SGHTS, CDR2 YDEGEE. V lost 3 bases to trimming and J lost 3 bases; unmatched junction nucleotides: 5. The CDR3 protein is CASSSGTGKTDTQYF. In DNA, the CDR3 is TGTGCCAGCAGCTCAGGGACAGGGAAAACAGATACGCAGTATTTT.

This clone occurred once. The genes are TRBV4-3 and TRBJ1-2; the D gene is possibly TRBD1 (6 bases). The germline CDR1 and CDR2 sequences are LGHNA and YSLEER. The CDR3 has 15 residues. The V end lost 1 base, the J end lost 7 bases, and 16 bases lay between the germline ends. Here the CDR3 reads CASSQVVRGSLGYTF. In nucleotides, the CDR3 is TGCGCCAGCAGCCAAGTTGTCAGGGGAAGCCTTGGCTACACCTTC.

The V gene is TRBV30, the J gene TRBJ2-7; 12 bases align to TRBD2. The CDR3 totals 17 residues. The ends lost 2 bases at V and 5 bases at J; junction bases unmatched: 13. Germline assignment: CDR1 GTSNPN and CDR2 SVGIG (reference sequence). The CDR3 bases are TGTGCCTGGAGTTTTACCCCGCTAGCGGGGGGGCCACACGAGCAGTACTTC. Translated: CAWSFTPLAGGPHEQYF.

This chain joins TRBV9 and TRBJ2-2, with D unresolved. CDR1 SGDLS and CDR2 YYNGEE come from the germline V gene. Trimming pared 3 bases from V and 5 bases from J, leaving 8 bases between. This CDR3 is 13 amino acids long. CDR3 coding DNA: TGTGCCAGCAGCGGGATGAGGACCGGGGAGCTGTTTTTT. Its protein product is CASSGMRTGELFF. Using reference TRBV9 and TRBJ2-2 for the parts outside the CDR3, the full variable domain is DSGVTQTPKHLITATGQRVTLRCSPRSGDLSVYWYQQSLDQGLQFLIQYYNGEERAKGNILERFSAQQFPDLHSELNLSSLELGDSALYFCASSGMRTGELFFGEGSRLTVL.

The V call is TRBV29-1, the J call TRBJ2-7; 9 positions match TRBD1. The junction had 9 bases not matched to a gene; V was cut back by 6 bases and J by 3 bases. The V gene's germline CDR1 is SQVTM and CDR2 ANQGSEA. This CDR3 contains 14 residues. CDR3 in amino acids: CSVAALDRGYEQYF. CDR3 DNA: TGCAGCGTCGCGGCCTTGGACAGGGGCTACGAGCAGTACTTC.

The J gene is TRBJ2-7, the V gene TRBV19; 8 positions agree with TRBD2. Germline CDR1 is LNHDA and CDR2 is SQIVND (reference sequence). The CDR3 has 14 amino acids. J was trimmed by 2 bases and V by 5 bases; bases with no gene match: 5. The CDR3 here is CASSLRGVPYEQYF. In DNA, the CDR3 is TGTGCCAGTAGTCTGCGGGGGGTACCCTACGAGCAGTACTTC.

This clone has only one observation. This chain uses TRBV7-2 with TRBJ1-5; 8 bases map to TRBD1. The trim removed 4 bases at V and 1 base at J, leaving 9 bases unmatched. This CDR3 comprises 17 residues. The germline gives CDR1 SGHTA, CDR2 FQGNSA. CDR3 amino acids: CASSSSDRAVSNQPQHF. The DNA of the CDR3 is TGTGCCAGCAGCTCTTCGGACAGGGCAGTAAGCAATCAGCCCCAGCATTTT.

This clone was recorded a few times. The J gene is TRBJ1-6, the V gene TRBV6-1; D may be TRBD1 (5 bases). V lost 3 bases and J 10 bases, leaving 10 bases between the germline ends. Germline CDR1 and CDR2: MNHNS and SASEGT. This CDR3 has 13 amino acids. As DNA, the CDR3 is TGTGCCAGCAGTGACCAGGGTCGGTCACCCCTCCACTTT. This sequence encodes CASSDQGRSPLHF.

The rearrangement links TRBV11-3 to TRBJ2-1, with 10 bases identical to TRBD2. CDR3 length: 15 residues. With 5 bases clipped from V and 7 bases from J, the junction kept 8 bases outside the gene matches. Germline V gene lookup returns CDR1 SGHNT and CDR2 YENEEA. CDR3 DNA: TGTGCCAGCAGCCCTAGCGGGGGCCGACTGAATGAGCAGTTCTTC. Residues: CASSPSGGRLNEQFF.

This clone was found a few times. This rearrangement joins TRBV6-6 to TRBJ2-7, with D uncertain. Germline assignment: CDR1 MNHNY and CDR2 SVGAGI (reference sequence). This CDR3 region has 15 residues. V was cut by 3 bases and J by 3 bases, with 15 bases left in between. The CDR3 protein is CASSYGSGLGYEQYF. The DNA of the CDR3 is TGTGCCAGCAGTTATGGTTCGGGTCTCGGCTACGAGCAGTACTTC.

This chain connects TRBV4-2 to TRBJ1-2, with D perhaps matching TRBD1 (5 bases). Trimming cost V 4 bases and J 1 base, with 10 bases left between them. The germline gives CDR1 LGHNA, CDR2 YNFKEQ. This CDR3 region has 14 residues. The CDR3 coding sequence is TGTGCCAGCAGCCCGCCGGGACTTAACTATGGCTACACCTTC. It specifies CASSPPGLNYGYTF.

This clone was recorded a few times. The gene calls are TRBV6-4 and TRBJ2-2, with D unresolved. The CDR3 is 13 amino acids. Trimming pared 4 bases from V and 0 bases from J, leaving 3 bases between. Germline V gene lookup returns CDR1 MRHNA and CDR2 SNTAGT. The CDR3 here is CASSAANTGELFF. The CDR3, as DNA: TGTGCCAGCAGTGCAGCGAACACCGGGGAGCTGTTTTTT.

The V call is TRBV28, the J call TRBJ2-1; 7 bases align to TRBD1. The junction had 18 bases not matched to a gene; V was cut back by 7 bases and J by 12 bases. This CDR3 region has 15 residues. Per germline, CDR1 MDHEN and CDR2 SYDVKM. Written as DNA, the CDR3 is TGTGCCAGCATCCGCGGTGAAGGGGGCTTAGGATGGCAGTTCTTC. Protein: CASIRGEGGLGWQFF.

The V gene is TRBV5-6, the J gene TRBJ1-2; D is ambiguous. Germline loops: CDR1 SGHDT, CDR2 YYEEEE. Trimming removed 0 bases from V and 4 bases from J, with 10 bases in between. CDR3 length: 14 residues. The CDR3 DNA is TGTGCCAGCAGCTTGGCTAGAGTTAGCTATGGCTACACCTTC. Its translation is CASSLARVSYGYTF.

The gene calls are TRBV5-4 and TRBJ2-5; 7 bases line up with TRBD2. Germline values: CDR1 SGHNT, CDR2 YYREEE (reference sequence). Germline trimming cut 3 bases from V and 4 bases from J; bases unmatched to any gene: 3. The CDR3 consists of 13 residues. The CDR3 DNA reads as TGTGCCAGCAGCTGGCCTAGCGGAGAGACCCAGTACTTC. Translated: CASSWPSGETQYF.

The chain is built from TRBV6-4 and TRBJ2-3; 8 nucleotides match TRBD1. The CDR3 has 14 amino acids. CDR1 and CDR2 (germline): MRHNA, SNTAGT. Germline trimming cut 4 bases from V and 2 bases from J; bases unmatched to any gene: 2. The CDR3 DNA reads TGTGCCAGCAGTGTGGGACAGGCCACAGATACGCAGTATTTT. Protein sequence: CASSVGQATDTQYF.

The V and J genes are TRBV27 and TRBJ2-7, with 8 bases identical to TRBD2. V lost 2 bases and J lost 1; bases outside the gene matches: 10. Germline values: CDR1 MNHEY, CDR2 SMNVEV (reference sequence). This CDR3 is 17 amino acids long. CDR3 region: CASSLAPMSGGSYEQYF. The CDR3, as DNA: TGTGCCAGCAGTTTAGCCCCCATGAGCGGGGGTTCCTACGAGCAGTACTTC.

The chain is built from TRBV7-9 and TRBJ1-6; D remains ambiguous. Germline V gene data show CDR1 as SEHNR and CDR2 as FQNEAQ (reference sequence). This CDR3 contains 14 residues. V dropped 0 bases and J dropped 7 bases, with 7 bases sitting between them. The CDR3 protein is CASSLATGNSPLHF. In nucleotides, the CDR3 is TGTGCCAGCAGCTTAGCGACGGGGAATTCACCCCTCCACTTT.

The gene calls are TRBV27 and TRBJ2-2, with 9 bases lining up with TRBD1. The CDR3 is 15 residues long. Trimming took 8 bases from V and 4 from J; bases not matched to a gene: 8. Germline-derived CDR1 and CDR2 are MNHEY and SMNVEV (reference sequence). CDR3 DNA sequence: TGTGCCAGCGGATCGGGACAGGGTATCACCGGGGAGCTGTTTTTT. This gives the protein CASGSGQGITGELFF.

The V and J genes are TRBV7-3 and TRBJ2-2, with 10 bases aligning to TRBD2. This CDR3 comprises 17 residues. Germline values: CDR1 SGHTA, CDR2 FQGTGA. V was clipped by 5 bases and J by 1 base; unmatched bases: 7. CDR3 protein: CASSPNRLAGNTGELFF. Here the CDR3 DNA reads TGTGCCAGCAGCCCGAACCGACTAGCGGGGAACACCGGGGAGCTGTTTTTT.

This chain uses TRBV7-3 with TRBJ1-2, with 8 bases matching TRBD1. The CDR3 is 13 residues long. With 5 bases clipped from V and 6 bases from J, the junction kept 5 bases outside the gene matches. The germline gives CDR1 SGHTA, CDR2 FQGTGA. CDR3 region: CASSQTGEDGYTF. The CDR3 DNA is TGTGCCAGCAGCCAGACAGGGGAGGATGGCTACACCTTC.